The rows below give T cell receptor beta chains drawn from one sample of a study of OX40 agonist ivuxolimab in advanced cancers. Sequenced by immunoSEQ multiplex PCR; TCRdb stores in-frame clones only, minus some. The sample carries over 75,000 clones, 92% recorded once. The sample here was CD4+ or CD8+ T cells sorted from blood, taken in a trial of the OX40 agonist ivuxolimab. These receptors all stem from an adult with an advanced solid tumor such as melanoma, head and neck, liver or kidney cancer. The CDR3 runs from the conserved cysteine through the conserved F or W. D genes are given only for firm matches. The size entry is marked missing in some rows and otherwise reads once, few, many or a size class.

D,size,length,V,J,DNA,CDR3
TRBD1,-,15,TRBV10-3,TRBJ2-7,TGTGCCATCAGCTCCTATGGGGGGACAGGGGACGAGCAGTACTTC,CAISSYGGTGDEQYF
-,-,10,TRBV20-1,TRBJ2-5,TGCAGTGCTGGCTCGGGGACCCAGTACTTC,CSAGSGTQYF
-,few,14,TRBV5-1,TRBJ2-2,TGCGCCAGCAGCCGGACCCAGAACACCGGGGAGCTGTTTTTT,CASSRTQNTGELFF
-,-,15,TRBV19,TRBJ2-7,TGTGCCAGTAGTTCTGCGGTAGTCCCCTCCTACGAGCAGTACTTC,CASSSAVVPSYEQYF
TRBD1,-,15,TRBV6-5,TRBJ2-7,TGTGCCAGCAGACGATCCGGGACAGGGGGAATCGAGCAGTACTTC,CASRRSGTGGIEQYF
-,-,14,TRBV14,TRBJ2-7,TGTGCCAGCAGCCAATCCGGGACGGTTTACGAGCAGTACTTC,CASSQSGTVYEQYF
TRBD1,-,17,TRBV27,TRBJ2-2,TGTGCCAGCAGTTTATTCACCACAGGGGTTCGCGCCGGGGAGCTGTTTTTT,CASSLFTTGVRAGELFF
TRBD1,-,16,TRBV7-9,TRBJ1-4,TGTGCCAGCAGCTTAGCTTGGGGACAGGGAGGAGAAAAACTGTTTTTT,CASSLAWGQGGEKLFF
-,-,15,TRBV5-5,TRBJ1-3,TGTGCCAGCAGCTCGTGGACGGCCTCTGGAAACACCATATATTTT,CASSSWTASGNTIYF
-,-,15,TRBV4-2,TRBJ2-3,TGTGCCAGCAGCCCGCAGGGATATAGCACAGATACGCAGTATTTT,CASSPQGYSTDTQYF
-,-,14,TRBV19,TRBJ2-2,TGTGCCAGTGGAGACGGGGCCGGCACCGGGGAGCTGTTTTTT,CASGDGAGTGELFF
-,-,16,TRBV6-4,TRBJ2-3,TGTGCCAGCAGGGACTACGCACAATCTAGCACAGATACGCAGTATTTT,CASRDYAQSSTDTQYF
-,-,16,TRBV5-4,TRBJ2-6,TGTGCCAGCAGCTTGGACGGTATCTCTGGGGCCAACGTCCTGACTTTC,CASSLDGISGANVLTF
TRBD1,-,14,TRBV4-3,TRBJ1-2,TGCGCCAGCAGCCAACAGACAGGGGAGGTTGGCTACACCTTC,CASSQQTGEVGYTF
-,-,14,TRBV19,TRBJ2-7,TGTGCCAGTAGTCCCAGTGGCGGCAGCAGTGAGCAGTACTTC,CASSPSGGSSEQYF
-,-,15,TRBV19,TRBJ1-5,TGTGCCAGTAGTCATGACGGACAGTCTCGACAGCCCCAGCATTTT,CASSHDGQSRQPQHF